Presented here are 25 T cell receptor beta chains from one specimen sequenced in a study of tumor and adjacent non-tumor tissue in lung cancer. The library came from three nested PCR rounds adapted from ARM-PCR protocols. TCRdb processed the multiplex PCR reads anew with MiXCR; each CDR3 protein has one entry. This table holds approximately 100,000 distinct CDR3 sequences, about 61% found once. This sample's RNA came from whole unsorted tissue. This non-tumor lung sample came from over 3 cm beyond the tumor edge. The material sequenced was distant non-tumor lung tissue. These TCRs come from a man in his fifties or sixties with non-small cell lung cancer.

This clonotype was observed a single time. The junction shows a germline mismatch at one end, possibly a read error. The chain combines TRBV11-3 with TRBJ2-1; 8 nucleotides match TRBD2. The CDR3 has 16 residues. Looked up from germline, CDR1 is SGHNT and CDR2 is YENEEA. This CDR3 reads CVSSFSTGGTYNEQFF. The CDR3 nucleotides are TGTGTCAGCAGTTTCTCGACGGGAGGGACCTACAATGAGCAGTTCTTC.

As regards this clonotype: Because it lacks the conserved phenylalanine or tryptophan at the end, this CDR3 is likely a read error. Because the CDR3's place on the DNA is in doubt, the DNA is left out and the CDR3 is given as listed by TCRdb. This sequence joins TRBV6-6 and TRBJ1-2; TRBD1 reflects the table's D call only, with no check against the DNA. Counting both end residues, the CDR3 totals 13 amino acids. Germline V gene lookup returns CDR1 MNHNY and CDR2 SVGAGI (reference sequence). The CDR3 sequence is CASSFDRGGGYIL.

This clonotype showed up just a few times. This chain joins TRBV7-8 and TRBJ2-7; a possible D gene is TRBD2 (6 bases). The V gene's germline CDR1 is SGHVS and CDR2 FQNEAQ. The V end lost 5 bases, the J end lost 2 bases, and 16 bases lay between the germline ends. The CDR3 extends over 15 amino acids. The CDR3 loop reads CASSLSGPNPYEQYF. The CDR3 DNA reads TGTGCCAGCAGCCTCAGCGGGCCCAACCCCTACGAGCAGTACTTC.

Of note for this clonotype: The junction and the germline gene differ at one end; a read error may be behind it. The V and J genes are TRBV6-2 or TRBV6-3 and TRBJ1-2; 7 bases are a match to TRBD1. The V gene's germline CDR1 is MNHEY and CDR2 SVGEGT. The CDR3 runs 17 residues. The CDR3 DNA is TGTGCCAGCAGATACTCCTTCCGCGGGACAGAGGCCCATGGCTACACCTTC. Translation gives CASRYSFRGTEAHGYTF.

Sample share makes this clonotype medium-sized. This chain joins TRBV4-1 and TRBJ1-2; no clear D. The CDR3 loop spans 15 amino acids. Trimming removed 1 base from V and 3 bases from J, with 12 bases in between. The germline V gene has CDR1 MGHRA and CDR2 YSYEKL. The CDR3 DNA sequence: TGCGCCAGCAGCCAAGTCTCAGGAACCCACTATGGCTACACCTTC. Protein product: CASSQVSGTHYGYTF.

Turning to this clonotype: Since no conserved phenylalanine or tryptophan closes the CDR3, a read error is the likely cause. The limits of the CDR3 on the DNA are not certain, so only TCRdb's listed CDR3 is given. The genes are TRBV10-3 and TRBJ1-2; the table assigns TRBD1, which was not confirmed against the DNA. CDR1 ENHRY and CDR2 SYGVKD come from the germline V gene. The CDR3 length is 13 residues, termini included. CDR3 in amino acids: CAIQPGTDYGYTS.

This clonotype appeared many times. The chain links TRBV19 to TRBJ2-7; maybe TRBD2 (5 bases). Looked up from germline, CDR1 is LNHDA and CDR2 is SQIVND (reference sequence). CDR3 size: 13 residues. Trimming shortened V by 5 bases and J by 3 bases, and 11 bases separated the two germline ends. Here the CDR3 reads CASSFGVHYEQYF. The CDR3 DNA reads TGTGCCAGTAGTTTCGGGGTCCACTACGAGCAGTACTTC.

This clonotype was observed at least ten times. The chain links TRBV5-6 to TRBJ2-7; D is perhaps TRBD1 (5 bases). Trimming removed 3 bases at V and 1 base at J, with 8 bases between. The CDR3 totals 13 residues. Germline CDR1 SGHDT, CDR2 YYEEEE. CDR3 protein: CASSYDRSYEQYF. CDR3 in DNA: TGTGCCAGCAGCTATGACAGATCCTACGAGCAGTACTTC.

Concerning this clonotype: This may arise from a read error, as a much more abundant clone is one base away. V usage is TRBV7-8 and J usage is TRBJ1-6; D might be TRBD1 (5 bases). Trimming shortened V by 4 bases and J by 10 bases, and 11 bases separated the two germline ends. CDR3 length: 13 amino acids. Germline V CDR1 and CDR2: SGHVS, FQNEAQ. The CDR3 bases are TGTGCCAGCAGCTCGGGGCTCGAATCACCCCTCCACTTT. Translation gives CASSSGLESPLHF.

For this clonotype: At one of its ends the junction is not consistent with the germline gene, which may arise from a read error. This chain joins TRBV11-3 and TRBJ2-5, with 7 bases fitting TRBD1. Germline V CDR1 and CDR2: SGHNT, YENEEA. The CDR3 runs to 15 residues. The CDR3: CASSFGTALRETQYF. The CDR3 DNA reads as TGTGCCAGTAGCTTCGGGACAGCGCTCCGGGAGACCCAGTACTTC.

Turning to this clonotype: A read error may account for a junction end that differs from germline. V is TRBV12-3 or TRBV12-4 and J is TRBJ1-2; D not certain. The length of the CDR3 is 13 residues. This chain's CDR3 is CASNLGIGYGYTF. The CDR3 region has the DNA TGTGCCAGCAATTTAGGGATCGGCTATGGCTACACCTTC.

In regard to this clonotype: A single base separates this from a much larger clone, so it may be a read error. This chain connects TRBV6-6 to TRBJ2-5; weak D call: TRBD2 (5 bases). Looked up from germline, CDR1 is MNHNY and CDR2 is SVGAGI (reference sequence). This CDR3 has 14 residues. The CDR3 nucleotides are TGTGCCAGAAGTTACGTGGGAGCCGGTGAGACCCAGTACTTC. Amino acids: CARSYVGAGETQYF.

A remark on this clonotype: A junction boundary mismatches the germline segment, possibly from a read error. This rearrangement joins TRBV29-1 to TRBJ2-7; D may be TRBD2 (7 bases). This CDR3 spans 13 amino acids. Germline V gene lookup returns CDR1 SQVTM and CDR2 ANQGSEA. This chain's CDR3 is CSVLRGGPYKHYF. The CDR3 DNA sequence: TGCAGCGTCCTGAGGGGGGGTCCCTACAAGCACTACTTC.

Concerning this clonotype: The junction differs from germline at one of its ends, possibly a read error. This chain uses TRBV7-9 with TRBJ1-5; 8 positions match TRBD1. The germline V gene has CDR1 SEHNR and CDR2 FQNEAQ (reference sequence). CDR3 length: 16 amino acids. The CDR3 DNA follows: TGTGCCAGCAGCTTAGACGGGACAGGTAGCAATCGGCCCAAGCATTTT. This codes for CASSLDGTGSNRPKHF.

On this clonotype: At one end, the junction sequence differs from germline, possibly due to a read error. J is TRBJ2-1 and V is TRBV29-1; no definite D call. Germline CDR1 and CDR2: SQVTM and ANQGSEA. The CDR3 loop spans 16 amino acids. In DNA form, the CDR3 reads TGCAGCGCTAACGAGGCCACACAAGGTGTCATGGGTGAGCACTTCTTC. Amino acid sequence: CSANEATQGVMGEHFF.

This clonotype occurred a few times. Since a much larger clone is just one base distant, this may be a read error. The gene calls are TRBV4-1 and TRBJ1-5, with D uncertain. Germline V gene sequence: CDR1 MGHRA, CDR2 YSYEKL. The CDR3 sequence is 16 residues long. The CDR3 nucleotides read TGCGCCAGCATCCAAGAGGTCATGAATAGCAATCAGCCCCAGCATTTT. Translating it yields CASIQEVMNSNQPQHF.

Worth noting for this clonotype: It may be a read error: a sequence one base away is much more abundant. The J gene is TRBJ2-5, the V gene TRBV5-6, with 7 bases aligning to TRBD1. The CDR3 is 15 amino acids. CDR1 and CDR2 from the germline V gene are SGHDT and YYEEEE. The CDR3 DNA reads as TGTGCCAGCTGCTTGGGACAGTCCCTTAGGGAGACCCAGTACTTC. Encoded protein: CASCLGQSLRETQYF.

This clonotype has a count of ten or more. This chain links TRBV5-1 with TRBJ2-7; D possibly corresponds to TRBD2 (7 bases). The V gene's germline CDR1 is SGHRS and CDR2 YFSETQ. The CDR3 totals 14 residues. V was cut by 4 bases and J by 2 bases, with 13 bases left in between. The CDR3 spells CASSPRGGTYEQYF. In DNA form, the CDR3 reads TGCGCCAGCAGCCCAAGGGGGGGCACCTACGAGCAGTACTTC.

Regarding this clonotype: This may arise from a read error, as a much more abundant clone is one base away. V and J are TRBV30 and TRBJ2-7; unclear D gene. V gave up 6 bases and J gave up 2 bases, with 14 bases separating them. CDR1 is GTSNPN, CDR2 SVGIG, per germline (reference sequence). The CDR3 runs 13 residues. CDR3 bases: TGTGCCTGCTGGGCCAGGCCCCCCTACGAGCAGTACTTC. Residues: CACWARPPYEQYF.

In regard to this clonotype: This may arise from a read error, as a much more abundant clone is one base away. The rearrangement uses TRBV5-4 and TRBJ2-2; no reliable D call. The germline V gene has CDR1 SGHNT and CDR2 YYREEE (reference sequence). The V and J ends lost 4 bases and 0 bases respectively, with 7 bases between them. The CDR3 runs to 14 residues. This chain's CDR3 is CASSIRANTGELFF. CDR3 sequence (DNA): TGTGCCAGCAGCATCCGGGCGAACACCGGGGAGCTGTTTTTT.

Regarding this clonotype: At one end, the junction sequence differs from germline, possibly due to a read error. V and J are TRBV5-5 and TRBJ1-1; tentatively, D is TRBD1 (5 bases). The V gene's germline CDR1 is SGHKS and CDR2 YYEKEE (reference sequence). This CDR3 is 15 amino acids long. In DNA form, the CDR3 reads TGTGCCAGCAGCTTGGAGGCCAGGGTTGATAGTGAACCTTTCTTT. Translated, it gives CASSLEARVDSEPFF.

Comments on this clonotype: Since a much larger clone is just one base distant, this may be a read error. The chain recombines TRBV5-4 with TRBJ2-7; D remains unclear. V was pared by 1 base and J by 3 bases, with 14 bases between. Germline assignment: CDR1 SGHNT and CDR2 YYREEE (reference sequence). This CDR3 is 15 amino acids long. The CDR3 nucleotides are TGTGCCAGCAGCTTGTACGCTTTAGGAGACTACGAGCAGTACTTC. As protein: CASSLYALGDYEQYF.

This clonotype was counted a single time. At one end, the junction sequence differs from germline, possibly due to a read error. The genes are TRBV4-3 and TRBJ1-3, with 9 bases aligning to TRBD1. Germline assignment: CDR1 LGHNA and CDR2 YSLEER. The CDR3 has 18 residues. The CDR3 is CASSQGQPGQGTGDTIYF. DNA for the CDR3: TGCGCCAGCAGCCAAGGGCAACCGGGACAGGGTACTGGAGACACCATATATTTT.

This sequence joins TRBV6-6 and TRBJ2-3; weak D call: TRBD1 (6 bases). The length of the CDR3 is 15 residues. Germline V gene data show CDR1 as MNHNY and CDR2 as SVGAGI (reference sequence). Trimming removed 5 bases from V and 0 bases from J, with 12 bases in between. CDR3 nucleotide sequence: TGTGCCAGCAGTAGTGGGACATGCAGCACAGATACGCAGTATTTT. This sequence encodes CASSSGTCSTDTQYF.

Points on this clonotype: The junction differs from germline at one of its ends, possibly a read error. In DNA, the CDR3 is TGCGCCAACAGCTTGGTACAGGCCACGAACTATTATTACGAGCAGTACTTC. Its translation is CANSLVQATNYYYEQYF. This chain uses TRBV5-1 with TRBJ2-7, with a possible D match to TRBD1 (5 bases). CDR3 length: 17 amino acids. Looked up from germline, CDR1 is SGHRS and CDR2 is YFSETQ.